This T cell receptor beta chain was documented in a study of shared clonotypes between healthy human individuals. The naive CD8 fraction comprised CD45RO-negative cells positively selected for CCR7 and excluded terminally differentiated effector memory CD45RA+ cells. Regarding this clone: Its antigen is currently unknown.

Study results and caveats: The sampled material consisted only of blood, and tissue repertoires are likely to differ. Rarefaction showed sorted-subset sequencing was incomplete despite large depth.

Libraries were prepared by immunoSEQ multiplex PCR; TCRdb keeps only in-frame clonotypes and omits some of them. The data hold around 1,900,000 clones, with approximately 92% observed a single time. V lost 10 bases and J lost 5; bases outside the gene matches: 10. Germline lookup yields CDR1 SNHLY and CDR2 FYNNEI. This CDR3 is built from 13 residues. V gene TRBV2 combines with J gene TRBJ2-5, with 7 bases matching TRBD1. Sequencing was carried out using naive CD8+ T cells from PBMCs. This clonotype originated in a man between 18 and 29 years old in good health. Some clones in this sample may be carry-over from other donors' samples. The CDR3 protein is CATRKGAGETQYF. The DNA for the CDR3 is TGTGCCACCCGCAAGGGGGCTGGGGAGACCCAGTACTTC. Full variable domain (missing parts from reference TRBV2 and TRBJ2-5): EPEVTQTPSHQVTQMGQEVILRCVPISNHLYFYWYRQILGQKVEFLVSFYNNEISEKSEIFDDQFSVERPDGSNFTLKIRSTKLEDSAMYFCATRKGAGETQYFGPGTRLLVL.